The entry that follows covers one T cell receptor (beta chain) sequence. There are 18 residues in the CDR3. Germline V gives CDR1 SGHVS, CDR2 FQNEAQ. V lost 4 bases and J 2 bases, leaving 23 bases between the germline ends. TCRdb's table, derived via immunoSEQ multiplex PCR, lists solely in-frame clones and lacks some. The table lists 99,000 or so clones, roughly four fifths of them singletons. These data belong to a study of blood T cell repertoires in COVID-19. Across the whole study: Both acute and convalescent COVID-19 samples were obtained from the United States, Italy and Spain. The cDNA or gDNA used as material had been derived from T cells, B-cell-depleted T cells, or PBMCs.

This receptor was obtained from a woman aged 70 to 79 with acute or convalescent COVID-19. The gene calls are TRBV7-8 and TRBJ2-5, with D perhaps TRBD1 (6 bases). Material for sequencing was peripheral blood. The chain's CDR3 is CASSSRQQDQGWQETQYF. In nucleotides, the CDR3 is TGTGCCAGCAGCTCCCGTCAACAAGACCAGGGGTGGCAAGAGACCCAGTACTTC.